The rows below give T cell receptor beta chains drawn from one sample of a study of identical twins. TCRdb reanalysed the 5' RACE reads using MiXCR and keeps one entry per CDR3 protein. The table records 690,000 or so distinct CDR3 sequences, 8.5% to 9.5% of them present only once. Separately, the same data were catalogued under a study of yellow fever vaccine responses in identical twins.

The sequenced sample was PBMCs. These receptors came from a young woman in good health. Both conserved end residues are part of each CDR3. D genes are given only for firm matches. Size is stated for part of the rows, as once, few or many counts, or as a class when the clone is expanded.

>NA|TRBJ2-7|few|TRBV10-3
CAISDQRYSYEQYF
TGTGCCATCAGTGATCAGCGGTACTCCTACGAGCAGTACTTC
>NA|TRBJ2-1|NA|TRBV7-2
CASSLQGLNYNEQFF
TGTGCCAGCAGCTTACAGGGACTCAACTACAATGAGCAGTTCTTC
>NA|TRBJ2-1|NA|TRBV20-1
CSARAPVTGSRNNEQFF
TGCAGTGCTAGAGCCCCAGTGACAGGCTCGAGGAACAATGAGCAGTTCTTC
>NA|TRBJ2-1|many|TRBV4-1
CASSQDTGSSYNEQFF
TGCGCCAGCAGCCAAGATACAGGAAGCTCCTACAATGAGCAGTTCTTC
>TRBD2|TRBJ2-4|few|TRBV7-8
CASSLDASGPNIQYF
TGTGCCAGCAGCTTAGATGCTAGCGGGCCAAACATTCAGTACTTC
>NA|TRBJ2-3|NA|TRBV4-3
CASSQDLTRDTQYF
TGCGCCAGCAGCCAAGATCTGACGAGAGATACGCAGTATTTT
>NA|TRBJ2-7|few|TRBV4-3
CASSPAAGGSYEQYF
TGCGCCAGCAGCCCCGCGGCCGGGGGCTCCTACGAGCAGTACTTC
>TRBD1|TRBJ2-1|NA|TRBV28
CASSFTGTGSYNEQFF
TGTGCCAGCAGTTTTACCGGGACAGGTTCCTACAATGAGCAGTTCTTC
>TRBD1|TRBJ2-5|many|TRBV25-1
CASSGRGLGETQYF
TGTGCCAGCAGTGGTAGGGGGCTAGGGGAGACCCAGTACTTC
>NA|TRBJ2-1|NA|TRBV20-1
CSARTQSAGLYNEQFF
TGCAGTGCCCGAACCCAAAGCGCCGGACTCTACAATGAGCAGTTCTTC
>NA|TRBJ1-2|many|TRBV2
CASRAAASYGYTF
TGTGCCAGCAGGGCGGCCGCAAGTTATGGCTACACCTTC
>TRBD2|TRBJ2-7|few|TRBV6-5
CASSYSGTLPGGEQYF
TGTGCCAGCAGTTATTCCGGGACGCTCCCGGGAGGCGAGCAGTACTTC
>TRBD2|TRBJ2-1|few|TRBV4-3
CASSLDDRLANEQFF
TGCGCCAGCAGCCTTGATGACCGACTAGCGAATGAGCAGTTCTTC
>NA|TRBJ2-2|NA|TRBV28
CASSLVLPNTGELFF
TGTGCCAGCAGTTTAGTATTACCGAACACCGGGGAGCTGTTTTTT
>NA|TRBJ2-2|many|TRBV7-3
CASSPKGGGVWTAGTGELFF
TGTGCCAGCAGCCCAAAGGGTGGTGGGGTTTGGACAGCCGGAACCGGGGAGCTGTTTTTT
>NA|TRBJ1-1|NA|TRBV6-2/TRBV6-3
CASSYSDNMNTEAFF
TGTGCCAGCAGTTACTCCGACAACATGAACACTGAAGCTTTCTTT
>TRBD2|TRBJ2-1|many|TRBV20-1
CSARDSLAGGHYNEQFF
TGCAGTGCTAGAGATTCCCTAGCGGGAGGGCATTACAATGAGCAGTTCTTC
>TRBD2|TRBJ2-1|many|TRBV5-5
CASSLRLAGGNEQFF
TGTGCCAGCAGCTTACGACTAGCGGGAGGCAATGAGCAGTTCTTC
>NA|TRBJ2-3|NA|TRBV6-4
CASSDGGVDTQYF
TGTGCCAGCAGTGACGGGGGCGTGGATACGCAGTATTTT
>NA|TRBJ1-4|once|TRBV30
CAWSVPAGEKLFF
TGTGCCTGGAGTGTACCGGCAGGGGAAAAACTGTTTTTT
>TRBD1|TRBJ1-1|few|TRBV20-1
CSAKTGGLITEAFF
TGCAGTGCTAAGACAGGGGGGTTAATCACTGAAGCTTTCTTT
>NA|TRBJ1-1|NA|TRBV7-8
CASSLDKGANTEAFF
TGTGCCAGCAGCTTAGATAAGGGAGCGAACACTGAAGCTTTCTTT
>NA|TRBJ2-1|few|TRBV5-1
CASSFTGINNEQFF
TGCGCCAGCAGCTTCACAGGGATCAACAATGAGCAGTTCTTC